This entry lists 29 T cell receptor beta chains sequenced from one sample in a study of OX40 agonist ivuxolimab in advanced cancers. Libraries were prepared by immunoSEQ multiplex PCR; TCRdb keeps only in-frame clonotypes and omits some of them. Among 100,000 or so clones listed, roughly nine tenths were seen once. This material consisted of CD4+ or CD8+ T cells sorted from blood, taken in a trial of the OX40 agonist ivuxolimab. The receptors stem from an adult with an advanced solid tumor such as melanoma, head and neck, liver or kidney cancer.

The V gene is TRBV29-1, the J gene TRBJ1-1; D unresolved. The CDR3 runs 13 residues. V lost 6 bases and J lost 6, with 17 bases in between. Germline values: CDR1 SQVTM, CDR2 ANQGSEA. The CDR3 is CSVVLGDFAEAFF. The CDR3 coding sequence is TGCAGCGTGGTACTTGGGGATTTCGCTGAAGCTTTCTTT.

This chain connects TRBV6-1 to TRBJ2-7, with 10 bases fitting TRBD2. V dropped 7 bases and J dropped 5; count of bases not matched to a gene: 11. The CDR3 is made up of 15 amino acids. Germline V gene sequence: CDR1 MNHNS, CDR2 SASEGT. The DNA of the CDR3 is TGTGCCAGCACGCTGAGCGGGGGGGCTATCCACGAGCAGTACTTC. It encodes CASTLSGGAIHEQYF.

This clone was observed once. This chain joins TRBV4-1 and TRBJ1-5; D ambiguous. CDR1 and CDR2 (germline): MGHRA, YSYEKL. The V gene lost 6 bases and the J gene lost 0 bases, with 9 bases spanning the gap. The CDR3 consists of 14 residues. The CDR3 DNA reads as TGCGCCAGCAGTCCGACGGATAGCAATCAGCCCCAGCATTTT. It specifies CASSPTDSNQPQHF.

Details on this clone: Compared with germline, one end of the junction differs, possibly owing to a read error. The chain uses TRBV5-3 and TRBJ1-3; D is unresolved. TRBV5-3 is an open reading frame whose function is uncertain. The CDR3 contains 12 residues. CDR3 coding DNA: TGTGCCAGCAGCTCATATGAGAAGCCCATATATTTT. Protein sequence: CASSSYEKPIYF.

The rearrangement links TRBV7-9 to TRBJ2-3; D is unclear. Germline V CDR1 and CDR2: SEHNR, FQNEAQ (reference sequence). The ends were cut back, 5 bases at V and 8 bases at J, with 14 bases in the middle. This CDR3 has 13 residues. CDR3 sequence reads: CASSHQALATQYF. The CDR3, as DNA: TGTGCCAGCAGCCACCAGGCCCTGGCTACGCAGTATTTT.

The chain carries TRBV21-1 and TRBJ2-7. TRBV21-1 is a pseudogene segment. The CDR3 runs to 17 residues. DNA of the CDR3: TGTGCCAGCAGGTTCCTACCCAGGACCGTCAGCTCCTACGAGCAGTACTTC. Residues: CASRFLPRTVSSYEQYF.

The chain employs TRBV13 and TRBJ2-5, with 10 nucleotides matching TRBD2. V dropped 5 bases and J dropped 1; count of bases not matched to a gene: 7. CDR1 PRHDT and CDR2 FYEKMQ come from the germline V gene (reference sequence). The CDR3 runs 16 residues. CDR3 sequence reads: CASSGRERGGQETQYF. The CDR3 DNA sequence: TGTGCCAGCAGCGGGAGGGAGCGGGGGGGCCAAGAGACCCAGTACTTC.

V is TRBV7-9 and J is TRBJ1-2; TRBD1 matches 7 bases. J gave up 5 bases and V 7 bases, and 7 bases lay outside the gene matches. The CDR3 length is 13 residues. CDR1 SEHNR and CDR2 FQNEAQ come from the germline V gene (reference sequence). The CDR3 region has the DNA TGTGCCAGCACCAGGGACAGCAGTTATGGCTACACCTTC. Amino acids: CASTRDSSYGYTF.

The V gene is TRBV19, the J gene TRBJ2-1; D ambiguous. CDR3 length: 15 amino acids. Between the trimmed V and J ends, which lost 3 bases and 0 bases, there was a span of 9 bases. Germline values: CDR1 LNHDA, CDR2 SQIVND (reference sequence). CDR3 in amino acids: CASSMPWSSYNEQFF. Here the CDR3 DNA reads TGTGCCAGTAGTATGCCGTGGTCCTCCTACAATGAGCAGTTCTTC.

The CDR3 nucleotides are TGTGCCAGCAGTCTAAGACCTGGTGGGGCGACTGAAGCTTTCTTT. It is translated as CASSLRPGGATEAFF. V gene TRBV27 combines with J gene TRBJ1-1; D may be TRBD1 (5 bases). V lost 5 bases and J 5 bases, leaving 18 bases between the germline ends. The CDR3 is 15 residues long. The germline gives CDR1 MNHEY, CDR2 SMNVEV (reference sequence).

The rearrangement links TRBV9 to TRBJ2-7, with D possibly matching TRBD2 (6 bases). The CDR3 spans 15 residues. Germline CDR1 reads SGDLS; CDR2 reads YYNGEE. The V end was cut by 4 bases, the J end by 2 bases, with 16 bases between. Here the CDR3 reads CASSPAPGVTYEQYF. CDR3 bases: TGTGCCAGCAGCCCGGCCCCGGGGGTAACCTACGAGCAGTACTTC.

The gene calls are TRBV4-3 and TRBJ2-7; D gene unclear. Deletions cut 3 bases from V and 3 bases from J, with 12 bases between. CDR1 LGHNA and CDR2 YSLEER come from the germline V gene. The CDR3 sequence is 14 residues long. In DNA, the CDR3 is TGCGCCAGCAGCCACTCTGCCGGCGGCTACGAGCAGTACTTC. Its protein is CASSHSAGGYEQYF.

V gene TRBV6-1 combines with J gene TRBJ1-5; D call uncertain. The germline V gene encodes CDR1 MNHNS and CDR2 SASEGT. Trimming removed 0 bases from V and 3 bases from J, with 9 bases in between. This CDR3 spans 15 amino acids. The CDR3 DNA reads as TGTGCCAGCAGTGAAGCGAAGTTCGCCAATCAGCCCCAGCATTTT. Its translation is CASSEAKFANQPQHF.

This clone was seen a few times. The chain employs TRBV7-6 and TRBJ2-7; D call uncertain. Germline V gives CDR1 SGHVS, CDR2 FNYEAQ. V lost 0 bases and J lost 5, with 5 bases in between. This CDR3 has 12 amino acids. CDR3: CASSLAEDEQYF. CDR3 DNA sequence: TGTGCCAGCAGCTTAGCCGAGGACGAGCAGTACTTC.

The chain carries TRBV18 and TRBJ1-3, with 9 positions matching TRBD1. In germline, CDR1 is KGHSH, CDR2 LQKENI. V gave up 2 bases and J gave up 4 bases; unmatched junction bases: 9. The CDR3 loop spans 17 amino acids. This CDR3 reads CASSPIQGARGGNTIYF. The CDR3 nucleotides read TGTGCCAGCTCACCAATACAGGGGGCCCGGGGGGGAAACACCATATATTTT.

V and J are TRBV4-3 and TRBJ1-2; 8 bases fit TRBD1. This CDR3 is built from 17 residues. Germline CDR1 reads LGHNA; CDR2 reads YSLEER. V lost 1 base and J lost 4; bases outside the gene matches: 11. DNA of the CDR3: TGCGCCAGCAGCCAAGGTCGGGAGGGACAGGATGTCTATGGCTACACCTTC. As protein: CASSQGREGQDVYGYTF.

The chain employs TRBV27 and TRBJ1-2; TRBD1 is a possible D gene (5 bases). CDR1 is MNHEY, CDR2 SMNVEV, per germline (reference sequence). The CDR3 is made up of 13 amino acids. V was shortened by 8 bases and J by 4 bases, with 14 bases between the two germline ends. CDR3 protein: CASRGHPLYGYTF. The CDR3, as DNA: TGTGCCAGCCGCGGACACCCACTCTATGGCTACACCTTC.

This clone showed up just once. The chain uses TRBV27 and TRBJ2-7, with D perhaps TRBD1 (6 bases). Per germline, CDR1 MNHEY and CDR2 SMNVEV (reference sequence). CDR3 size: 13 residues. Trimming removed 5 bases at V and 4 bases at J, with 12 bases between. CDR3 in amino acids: CASSVQGSYEQYF. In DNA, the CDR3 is TGTGCCAGCAGTGTCCAGGGGAGTTACGAGCAGTACTTC.

Here the CDR3 DNA reads TGCGCCAGCAGTATACAGGGGGGCACTGAAGCTTTCTTT. It yields the protein CASSIQGGTEAFF. This chain joins TRBV10-2 and TRBJ1-1; 8 positions agree with TRBD1. Trimming took 5 bases from V and 4 from J; bases not matched to a gene: 3. Germline CDR1 WSHSY, CDR2 SAAADI. CDR3 length equals 13 residues.

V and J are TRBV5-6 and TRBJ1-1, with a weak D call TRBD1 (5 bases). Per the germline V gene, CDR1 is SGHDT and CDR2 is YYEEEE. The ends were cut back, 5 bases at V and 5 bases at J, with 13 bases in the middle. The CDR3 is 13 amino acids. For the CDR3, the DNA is TGTGCCAGCAGATCCGGGACGGTAACTGAAGCTTTCTTT. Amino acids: CASRSGTVTEAFF.

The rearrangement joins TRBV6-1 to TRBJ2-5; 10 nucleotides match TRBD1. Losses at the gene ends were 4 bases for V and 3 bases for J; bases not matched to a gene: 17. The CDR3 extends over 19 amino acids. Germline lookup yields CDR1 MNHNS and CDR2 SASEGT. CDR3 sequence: CASSVSPYDRGRDEETQYF. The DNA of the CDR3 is TGTGCCAGCAGTGTCTCACCATACGACAGGGGGCGCGATGAAGAGACCCAGTACTTC.

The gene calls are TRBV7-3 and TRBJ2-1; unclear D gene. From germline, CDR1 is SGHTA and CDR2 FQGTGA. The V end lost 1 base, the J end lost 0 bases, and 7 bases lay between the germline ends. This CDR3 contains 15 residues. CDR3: CASSLSAFSYNEQFF. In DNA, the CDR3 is TGTGCCAGCAGCTTAAGCGCCTTCTCCTACAATGAGCAGTTCTTC.

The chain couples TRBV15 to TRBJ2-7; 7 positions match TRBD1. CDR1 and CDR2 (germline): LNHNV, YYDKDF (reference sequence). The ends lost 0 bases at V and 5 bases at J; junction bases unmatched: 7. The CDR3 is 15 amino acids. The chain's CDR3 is CATSRDVGQADEQYF. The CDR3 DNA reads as TGTGCCACCAGCAGAGATGTAGGACAGGCGGACGAGCAGTACTTC. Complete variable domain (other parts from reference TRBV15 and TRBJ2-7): DAMVIQNPRYQVTQFGKPVTLSCSQTLNHNVMYWYQQKSSQAPKLLFHYYDKDFNNEADTPDNFQSRRPNTSFCFLDIRSPGLGDTAMYLCATSRDVGQADEQYFGPGTRLTVT.

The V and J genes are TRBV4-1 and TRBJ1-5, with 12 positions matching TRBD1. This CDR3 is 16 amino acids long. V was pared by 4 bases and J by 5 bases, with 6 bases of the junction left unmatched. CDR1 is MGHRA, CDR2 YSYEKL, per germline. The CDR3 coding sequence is TGCGCCAGCAGCCTCGGGACAGGGGGCCCCCATCAGCCCCAGCATTTT. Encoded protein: CASSLGTGGPHQPQHF.

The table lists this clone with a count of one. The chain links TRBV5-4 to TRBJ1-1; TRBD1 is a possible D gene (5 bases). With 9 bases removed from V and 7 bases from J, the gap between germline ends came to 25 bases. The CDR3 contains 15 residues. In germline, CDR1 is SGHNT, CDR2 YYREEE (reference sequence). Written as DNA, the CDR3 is TGTGCCACACGGGGGACTCCAGGGAAGGTGGGTGAAGCTTTCTTT. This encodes CATRGTPGKVGEAFF.

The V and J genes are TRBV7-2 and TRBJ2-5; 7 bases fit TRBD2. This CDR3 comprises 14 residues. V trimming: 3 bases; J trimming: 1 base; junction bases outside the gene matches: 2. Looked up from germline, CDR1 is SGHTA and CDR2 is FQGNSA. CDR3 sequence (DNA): TGTGCCAGCAGCTTGACGGGGGGCCAAGAGACCCAGTACTTC. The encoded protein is CASSLTGGQETQYF. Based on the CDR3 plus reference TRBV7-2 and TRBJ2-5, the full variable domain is GAGVSQSPSNKVTEKGKDVELRCDPISGHTALYWYRQSLGQGLEFLIYFQGNSAPDKSGLPSDRFSAERTGGSVSTLTIQRTQQEDSAVYLCASSLTGGQETQYFGPGTRLLVL.

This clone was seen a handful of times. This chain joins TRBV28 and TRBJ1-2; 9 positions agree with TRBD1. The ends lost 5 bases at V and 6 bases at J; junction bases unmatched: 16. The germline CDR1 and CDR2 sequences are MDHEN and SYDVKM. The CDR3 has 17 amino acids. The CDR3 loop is CASSPPPGTGTEDGYTF. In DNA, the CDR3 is TGTGCCAGCAGTCCACCCCCTGGGACAGGGACTGAAGATGGCTACACCTTC.

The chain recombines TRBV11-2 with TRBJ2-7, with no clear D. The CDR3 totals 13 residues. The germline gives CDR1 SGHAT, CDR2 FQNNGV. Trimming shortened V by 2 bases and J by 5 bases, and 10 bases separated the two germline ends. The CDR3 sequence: CASSLWEEHEQYF. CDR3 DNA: TGTGCCAGCAGCTTATGGGAAGAACACGAGCAGTACTTC.

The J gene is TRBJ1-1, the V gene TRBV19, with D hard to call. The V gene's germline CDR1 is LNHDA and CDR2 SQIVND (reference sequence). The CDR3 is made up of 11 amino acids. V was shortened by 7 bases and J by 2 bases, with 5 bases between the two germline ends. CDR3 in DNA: TGTGCCAGTACGACTAACACTGAAGCTTTCTTT. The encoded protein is CASTTNTEAFF.